A single sample is the source of the 14 T cell receptor beta chains below, sequenced in a study of cytomegalovirus exposure and HLA in healthy donors. The PCR made use of 60 Vbeta and 13 Jbeta primers. Clones were sequenced by immunoSEQ multiplex PCR, and TCRdb holds only the in-frame ones, with some missing. The sample records 200,000 or so clones, approximately 78% being singletons. The sequenced sample was PBMCs. Receptors were obtained from a woman aged 45-65 years in good health and CMV-seropositive.

The chain couples TRBV7-2 to TRBJ2-7; 10 bases are a match to TRBD2. Germline loops: CDR1 SGHTA, CDR2 FQGNSA. CDR3 length: 15 residues. Trimming removed 7 bases from V and 3 bases from J; junction bases left unmatched: 9. The CDR3: CASTLGTSANYEQYF. CDR3 nucleotide sequence: TGTGCCAGCACCCTTGGGACTAGCGCCAACTACGAGCAGTACTTC. Combining the CDR3 with reference TRBV7-2 and TRBJ2-7 gives the whole variable domain GAGVSQSPSNKVTEKGKDVELRCDPISGHTALYWYRQSLGQGLEFLIYFQGNSAPDKSGLPSDRFSAERTGGSVSTLTIQRTQQEDSAVYLCASTLGTSANYEQYFGPGTRLTVT.

V and J are TRBV7-9 and TRBJ1-2; TRBD1 might be the D (5 bases). V lost 3 bases and J 4 bases, leaving 21 bases between the germline ends. This CDR3 comprises 17 residues. Germline V CDR1 and CDR2: SEHNR, FQNEAQ (reference sequence). The CDR3 is CASSLEVGGVSGYGYTF. The DNA for the CDR3 is TGTGCCAGCAGCTTGGAAGTGGGGGGAGTTTCAGGCTATGGCTACACCTTC.

The chain is built from TRBV27 and TRBJ2-3, with D possibly matching TRBD2 (5 bases). This CDR3 has 14 amino acids. The germline gives CDR1 MNHEY, CDR2 SMNVEV (reference sequence). The V and J ends lost 2 bases and 3 bases respectively, with 9 bases between them. CDR3 DNA sequence: TGTGCCAGCAGTTTAATCGGGGATACAGATACGCAGTATTTT. Amino acids: CASSLIGDTDTQYF.

V and J are TRBV12-2 and TRBJ2-1; the table gives TRBD1 as D, unverified against the DNA. TRBV12-2 is assigned pseudogene status. The length of the CDR3 is 13 residues. CDR3 residues: CASRLGDRQEQFF. The CDR3, as DNA: TGTGCAAGTCGCTTAGGGGACAGACAGGAGCAGTTCTTC.

This clone has a single count. This chain uses TRBV28 with TRBJ2-2, with 10 positions matching TRBD2. V gave up 5 bases and J gave up 4 bases; unmatched junction bases: 4. The germline CDR1 and CDR2 sequences are MDHEN and SYDVKM. CDR3 length equals 15 residues. CDR3 loop: CASSLAGEGTGELFF. CDR3 bases: TGTGCCAGCAGTCTAGCGGGGGAGGGCACCGGGGAGCTGTTTTTT.

This clone was seen once. The chain joins TRBV19 to TRBJ2-5, with 8 bases matching TRBD1. The germline CDR1 and CDR2 sequences are LNHDA and SQIVND (reference sequence). V gave up 3 bases and J gave up 5 bases; unmatched junction bases: 5. The CDR3 is 14 residues long. For the CDR3, the DNA is TGTGCCAGTAGTATGGGACAGGTCGGTGAGACCCAGTACTTC. This sequence encodes CASSMGQVGETQYF.

The V gene is TRBV6-1, the J gene TRBJ2-5, with D uncertain. Trimming pared 3 bases from V and 1 base from J, leaving 9 bases between. Germline CDR1 and CDR2: MNHNS and SASEGT. There are 14 residues in the CDR3. CDR3 bases: TGTGCCAGCAGTGATTGGGCAGGCCAAGAGACCCAGTACTTC. The encoded protein is CASSDWAGQETQYF.

The chain employs TRBV7-8 and TRBJ2-7, with TRBD2 matching over 9 bases. CDR3 length: 14 residues. The trim removed 4 bases at V and 6 bases at J, leaving 7 bases unmatched. Germline-derived CDR1 and CDR2 are SGHVS and FQNEAQ. The CDR3 DNA reads TGTGCCAGCAGCTCGGGACTAGCAGCATTCGAGCAGTACTTC. Translated: CASSSGLAAFEQYF.

The rearrangement joins TRBV19 to TRBJ2-7; tentative D call: TRBD2 (5 bases). The germline V gene has CDR1 LNHDA and CDR2 SQIVND (reference sequence). Between the trimmed V and J ends, which lost 4 bases and 0 bases, there was a span of 13 bases. The CDR3 has 15 residues. The CDR3 protein is CASSTPRGISYEQYF. The DNA of the CDR3 is TGTGCCAGTAGTACCCCTCGGGGAATCTCCTACGAGCAGTACTTC.

This chain's CDR3 is CASSPQTSAYEQYF. The CDR3 DNA is TGTGCCAGCAGCCCCCAGACTAGCGCCTACGAGCAGTACTTC. The chain employs TRBV14 and TRBJ2-7, with 8 bases that match TRBD2. This CDR3 spans 14 amino acids. Trimming removed 4 bases from V and 2 bases from J; junction bases left unmatched: 4. CDR1 is SGHDN, CDR2 FVKESK, per germline.

V is TRBV28 and J is TRBJ1-1; TRBD1 matches 7 bases. CDR1 MDHEN and CDR2 SYDVKM come from the germline V gene. The CDR3 has 15 residues. The V and J ends lost 3 bases and 1 base, in that order; junction bases with no gene match: 5. This chain's CDR3 is CASSLAAGGNTEAFF. CDR3 nucleotides: TGTGCCAGCAGTTTGGCGGCAGGGGGGAACACTGAAGCTTTCTTT.

The chain joins TRBV6-4 to TRBJ2-1, with 7 bases lining up with TRBD2. Germline V gene lookup returns CDR1 MRHNA and CDR2 SNTAGT. The CDR3 loop spans 15 amino acids. The junction had 7 bases not matched to a gene; V was cut back by 4 bases and J by 4 bases. The CDR3: CASSVTGGVYNEQFF. The DNA for the CDR3 is TGTGCCAGCAGTGTCACGGGGGGTGTTTACAATGAGCAGTTCTTC.

This chain joins TRBV10-3 and TRBJ2-3; tentative D call: TRBD2 (6 bases). CDR3 length equals 17 residues. Between the trimmed V and J ends, which lost 5 bases and 0 bases, there was a span of 18 bases. CDR1 ENHRY and CDR2 SYGVKD come from the germline V gene. The CDR3 is CAISTTGRGKSTDTQYF. CDR3 coding DNA: TGTGCCATCAGTACCACGGGGCGCGGGAAAAGCACAGATACGCAGTATTTT.

This sequence joins TRBV18 and TRBJ2-1; 11 bases align to TRBD1. Germline V gene sequence: CDR1 KGHSH, CDR2 LQKENI. The CDR3 consists of 16 residues. V trimming: 0 bases; J trimming: 6 bases; junction bases outside the gene matches: 4. The CDR3 sequence is CASSPPGQGVVNEQFF. The CDR3 DNA reads as TGTGCCAGCTCACCACCGGGACAGGGGGTGGTCAATGAGCAGTTCTTC.